This T cell receptor (beta chain) originates from a study of T cells after yellow fever vaccination (dated 2019 in TCRdb). General notes on the study: The SMART-Seq v4 Ultra Low Input RNA kit was used to prepare libraries from fractions with low cell numbers. Two healthy male donors, one aged 18 to 30 and one aged 30 to 40 years, made up the cohort. Blood was collected at multiple timepoints before and after primary and secondary immunization, and bulk PBMC replicates and cell subsets were isolated. To track T-cell clones before and after primary and booster YFV17D yellow fever vaccination, bulk TCR alpha and beta repertoires were sequenced longitudinally. Overall results and qualifications from the work: Computational filtering was needed because FACS-sorted repertoires could contain abundant contaminating clonotypes from the bulk population. Only a couple of donors were included in the study, so the extent to which the findings can be generalized is limited. After the booster, most clones that had expanded after primary vaccination were detected again (around 95% of CD4 and under 90% of CD8), suggesting broad maintenance of memory. A small fraction of clonotypes appeared in both the CD4 and CD8 compartments, likely as a result of convergent recombination. The secondary T-cell response was found to be weaker but faster than the primary response, with a peak reached on day 5 rather than on day 15.

CDR1 and CDR2 are drawn from the germline V gene: SGHTA, FQGNSA. The CDR3, cysteine through phenylalanine, is 17 amino acids long. This entry keeps only the CDR3 DNA: 51 bases, framed from base 1. V loses 2 bases at its end and J loses 4 bases; junction bases beyond the gene matches: 10. The treatment or condition label, read with the paper, signifies: live attenuated yellow fever vaccine strain. Two biological replicates of bulk PBMCs were collected at each blood-draw timepoint. PBMCs were isolated from peripheral blood using a standard Ficoll-Paque protocol. TriZol was used to extract RNA from bulk PBMCs, from CD4 and CD8 fractions, and from dextramer-positive and dextramer-negative fractions. This clonotype was detected a few times. Its antigen remains unidentified. Base qualities are not recorded, but no much larger clone differs from it by a single base. TCR cDNA was synthesized by 5'RACE template switching, through which a universal primer site and unique molecular identifiers were introduced. Priming for cDNA synthesis came from both the TCR alpha and TCR beta constant segments. Library amplification used two PCR steps, and the second PCR step added sample barcodes and sequencing adapters. Sequencing of libraries was done on Illumina HiSeq 2500 (2x100 bp) or NovaSeq (2x150 bp). The authors' analysis ran thus. MIGEC handled demultiplexing of reads and collapsing into UMI consensus sequences, while MiXCR performed V(D)J alignment. Vaccine-responding clonotypes were defined with edgeR using replicate PBMC samples, requiring FDR below 0.01 and a log2 fold change above 5 up to day 15. Each bulk clonotype received a CD4 or CD8 identity based on whether the sequenced CD4 or CD8 repertoire contained that clonotype at higher abundance. Through fastp at Q25 and MiXCR, TCRdb rebuilt clones from the public reads, retaining in-frame beta chains. CDR3 protein sequences are deduplicated, and each keeps its most common genes and DNA. V and J calls and clone size were set by TCRdb, not the authors. In this sample the table shows approximately 300,000 distinct CDR3 sequences, about 8.7% of which occur a single time. Jointly, the top ten make up roughly 18% of the sample.

Recombination connected TRBV7-2 to TRBJ2-3; 9 bases in between match TRBD2. The sample in question was PBMCs, obtained on the day of the first yellow fever vaccination. This sequence originates from a man aged 18-30 years who received the YFV17D yellow fever vaccine. The DNA sequence follows: TGTGCCAGCAGCTTAACGGTGCGGCGGGGGGGGGCAGATACGCAGTATTTT. The resulting protein is CASSLTVRRGGADTQYF.